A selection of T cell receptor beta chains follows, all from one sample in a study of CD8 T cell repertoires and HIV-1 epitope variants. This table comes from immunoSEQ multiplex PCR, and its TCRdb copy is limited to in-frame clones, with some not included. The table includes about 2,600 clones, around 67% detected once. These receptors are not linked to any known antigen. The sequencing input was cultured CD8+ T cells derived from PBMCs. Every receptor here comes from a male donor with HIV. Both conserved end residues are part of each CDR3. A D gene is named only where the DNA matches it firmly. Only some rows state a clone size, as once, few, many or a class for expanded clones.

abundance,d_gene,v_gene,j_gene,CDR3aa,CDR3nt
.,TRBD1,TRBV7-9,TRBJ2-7,CASSLLDRRYEQYF,TGTGCCAGCAGCTTATTGGACAGGCGCTACGAGCAGTACTTC
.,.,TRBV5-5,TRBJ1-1,CASREDLNTEAFF,TGTGCCAGCAGAGAAGACTTGAACACTGAAGCTTTCTTT
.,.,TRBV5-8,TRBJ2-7,CASSSQSPSSYEQYF,TGTGCCAGCAGTTCACAGAGCCCCAGCTCCTACGAGCAGTACTTC
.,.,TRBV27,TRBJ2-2,CASSPRGAAYTGELFF,TGTGCCAGCAGTCCTAGGGGAGCGGCATACACCGGGGAGCTGTTTTTT
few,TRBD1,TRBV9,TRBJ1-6,CASSDRDRGSYNSPLHF,TGTGCCAGCAGCGACCGGGACAGGGGTTCCTATAATTCACCCCTCCACTTT
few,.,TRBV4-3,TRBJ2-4,CASSQGVLDIQYF,TGCGCCAGCAGCCAAGGGGTCTTGGACATTCAGTACTTC
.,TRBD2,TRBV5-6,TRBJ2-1,CASSLAGEGPYNEQFF,TGTGCCAGCAGCTTGGCCGGGGAGGGCCCCTACAATGAGCAGTTCTTC
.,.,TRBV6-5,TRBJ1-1,CASSYSNTEAFF,TGTGCCAGCAGTTACTCCAACACTGAAGCTTTCTTT
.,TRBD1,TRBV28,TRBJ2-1,CASSLDRGNEQFF,TGTGCCAGCAGTTTAGACAGGGGAAATGAGCAGTTCTTC
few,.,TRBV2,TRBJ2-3,CASRMGGGWTDTQYF,TGTGCCAGCCGAATGGGAGGGGGTTGGACAGATACGCAGTATTTT
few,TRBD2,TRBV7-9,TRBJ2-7,CASSSQTSERSYEQYF,TGTGCCAGCAGCTCACAAACTAGCGAGCGCTCCTACGAGCAGTACTTC
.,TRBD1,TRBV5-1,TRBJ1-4,CASSSGTGPEKLFF,TGCGCCAGCAGCTCCGGGACAGGGCCTGAAAAACTGTTTTTT
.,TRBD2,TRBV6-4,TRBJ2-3,CASSTGSGATDTQYF,TGTGCCAGCAGTACGGGTAGCGGGGCCACAGATACGCAGTATTTT
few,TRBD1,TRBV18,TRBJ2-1,CASSQDRAGNEQFF,TGTGCCAGCTCGCAGGACAGGGCGGGCAATGAGCAGTTCTTC
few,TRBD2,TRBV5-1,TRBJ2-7,CASSLSSGTYEQYF,TGCGCCAGCAGCTTGAGTAGCGGGACCTACGAGCAGTACTTC
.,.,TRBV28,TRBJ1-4,CASSDYYRDLGNEKLFF,TGTGCCAGCAGCGACTACTATAGGGACCTCGGAAATGAAAAACTGTTTTTT
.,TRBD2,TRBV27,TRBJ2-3,CASSLSGGADTQYF,TGTGCCAGCAGCCTCAGCGGGGGGGCAGATACGCAGTATTTT
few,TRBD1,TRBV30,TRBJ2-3,CAWSAGTGGTDTQYF,TGTGCCTGGAGTGCTGGGACAGGGGGCACAGATACGCAGTATTTT
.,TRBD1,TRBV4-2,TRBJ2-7,CASSQTGVNEQYF,TGTGCCAGCAGCCAAACAGGGGTCAACGAGCAGTACTTC